This T cell receptor beta chain was captured by sequencing in a study of control samples from healthy donors and cancer patients. Using immunoSEQ multiplex PCR, the repertoire was profiled, and TCRdb retains in-frame clones only, with some absent. The sample contains about 150,000 clones, 90% to 95% of which appear only once. This CDR3 contains 14 residues. Trimming stripped 6 bases from V and 4 bases from J, with 18 bases between. Germline CDR1 reads SQVTM; CDR2 reads ANQGSEA. This chain joins TRBV29-1 and TRBJ1-1; TRBD1 is a possible D gene (5 bases). This TCR was sampled from a woman between 18 and 29 years old in good health. The sequenced material came from blood. The CDR3 loop is CSVSRETARTEAFF. In DNA, the CDR3 is TGCAGCGTCTCACGCGAGACAGCTCGCACTGAAGCTTTCTTT.